The entry that follows covers one TCR beta chain sequence. No antigen is known for it. At one boundary the junction diverges from the germline segment, which might be a read error. From about 0.45 ug total RNA, TCR beta cDNA was generated with a primer in the constant region. The TCR beta library was amplified through three nested multiplex PCR rounds in a modified ARM-PCR procedure. TCRdb analysed the multiplex PCR reads with MiXCR anew, one entry per CDR3 protein. This sample has about 120,000 distinct CDR3 sequences, with about two thirds found just once. The entry originates in a study of tumor-infiltrating lymphocytes in primary liver carcinoma. Study as a whole: Every sample contained roughly 3.65 to 7.5 million productive TCRbeta reads, and these numbers were similar from one tissue type to another. General observations from the study: Tumor-blood pairs (like tumor-adjacent pairs) overlapped less than tumor region pairs did. Blood's top-250-clone fraction was significantly lower than that of tumors (p = 0.039).

Joint extraction of RNA and DNA used roughly 19-31 mg of bulk tissue that was unsorted. Patients had chronic HBV infection and were treatment-naive. The sample taken for sequencing was tumor-adjacent normal liver tissue. This TCR derives from a woman aged 55-69 years with primary liver carcinoma and hepatitis B virus infection.

The CDR3 sequence: CSATTSCHELFF. CDR3 sequence (DNA): TGCAGCGCTACGACTAGCTGTCATGAGCTGTTCTTC. The J gene is TRBJ2-1, the V gene TRBV29-1; 7 positions agree with TRBD2. This CDR3 has 12 residues. Germline V gene sequence: CDR1 SQVTM, CDR2 ANQGSEA.